Listed below are T cell receptor beta chains from one sample, sequenced in a study of glioma-infiltrating T cells after dendritic cell vaccination. The table came from immunoSEQ multiplex PCR; TCRdb's copy has only in-frame clones and leaves some out. Here the sample spans about 73,000 clones, almost 85% being singletons. The sample was blood, taken before dendritic cell vaccination. These receptors came from a human donor with glioblastoma. CDR3s include the opening cysteine and the closing phenylalanine or tryptophan. Fields, in order: J gene, V gene, D gene, clone size, CDR3 DNA, CDR3 protein. The D gene is left open where the match is weak. Part of the rows lack a size; the others show once, few, many or a class for expanded clones.

J gene: TRBJ2-7; V gene: TRBV11-2; D gene: NA; clone size: NA; CDR3 DNA: TGTGCCAGCAGGGGGGGGGCCAGTAAAGTTCCATACGAGCAGTACTTC; CDR3 protein: CASRGGASKVPYEQYF
J gene: TRBJ1-5; V gene: TRBV2; D gene: NA; clone size: NA; CDR3 DNA: TGTGCCAGCAGTGATACAGGGCCCCCGGTGCCCCAGCATTTT; CDR3 protein: CASSDTGPPVPQHF
J gene: TRBJ1-5; V gene: TRBV5-4; D gene: NA; clone size: few; CDR3 DNA: TGTGCCAGCAGCTGGCCCGAACAGCCCCAGCATTTT; CDR3 protein: CASSWPEQPQHF
J gene: TRBJ1-5; V gene: TRBV11-2; D gene: NA; clone size: NA; CDR3 DNA: TGTGCCAGCAGCCTTCAGGGGTTCAATCAGCCCCAGCATTTT; CDR3 protein: CASSLQGFNQPQHF
J gene: TRBJ1-6; V gene: TRBV5-1; D gene: NA; clone size: once; CDR3 DNA: TGCGCCGGCAGCTTGGGTGCGAATTCACCCCTCCACTTT; CDR3 protein: CAGSLGANSPLHF
J gene: TRBJ1-5; V gene: TRBV6-5; D gene: TRBD1; clone size: NA; CDR3 DNA: TGTGCCAGCGGCCGGGACAGCGACAATCAGCCCCAGCATTTT; CDR3 protein: CASGRDSDNQPQHF
J gene: TRBJ1-1; V gene: TRBV7-9; D gene: NA; clone size: few; CDR3 DNA: TGTGCCAGCAGCTTATCGGTGAACACTGAAGCTTTCTTT; CDR3 protein: CASSLSVNTEAFF
J gene: TRBJ1-1; V gene: TRBV2; D gene: NA; clone size: few; CDR3 DNA: TGTGCCAGCAGTGAACGGGGTTTTTACACTGAAGCTTTCTTT; CDR3 protein: CASSERGFYTEAFF
J gene: TRBJ2-1; V gene: TRBV4-2; D gene: TRBD1; clone size: NA; CDR3 DNA: TGTGCCAGCAGCCAAGGGTCACAGGGGGTAGATGAGCAGTTCTTC; CDR3 protein: CASSQGSQGVDEQFF
J gene: TRBJ1-4; V gene: TRBV6-5; D gene: NA; clone size: NA; CDR3 DNA: TGTGCCAGCAGTTACTCTAGAACTAATGAAAAACTGTTTTTT; CDR3 protein: CASSYSRTNEKLFF
J gene: TRBJ2-4; V gene: TRBV5-1; D gene: NA; clone size: NA; CDR3 DNA: TGCGCCAGCAGCTTGGGGAGGCAGGCGATTCAGTACTTC; CDR3 protein: CASSLGRQAIQYF
J gene: TRBJ2-1; V gene: TRBV19; D gene: NA; clone size: NA; CDR3 DNA: TGTGCCAGTAGTACCCGGGGGGCCATATACAATGAGCAGTTCTTC; CDR3 protein: CASSTRGAIYNEQFF
J gene: TRBJ2-3; V gene: TRBV4-1; D gene: NA; clone size: NA; CDR3 DNA: TGCGCCAGCAGCCTACGGGGATTGTCACTGGGAACAGATACGCAGTATTTT; CDR3 protein: CASSLRGLSLGTDTQYF
J gene: TRBJ1-5; V gene: TRBV6-5; D gene: NA; clone size: NA; CDR3 DNA: TGTGCCAGCAGACCACAGGGTCATTATCAGCCCCAGCATTTT; CDR3 protein: CASRPQGHYQPQHF
J gene: TRBJ1-1; V gene: TRBV7-2; D gene: NA; clone size: NA; CDR3 DNA: TGTGCCAGCAGCTTAGTTAGGGGCTCTGAAGCTTTCTTT; CDR3 protein: CASSLVRGSEAFF
J gene: TRBJ2-3; V gene: TRBV10-2; D gene: TRBD2; clone size: NA; CDR3 DNA: TGCGCCAGCAGTGTTTTTGAAGCGGGGGCGGGGGATACGCAGTATTTT; CDR3 protein: CASSVFEAGAGDTQYF
J gene: TRBJ2-1; V gene: TRBV10-3; D gene: TRBD1; clone size: few; CDR3 DNA: TGTGCCATCAGTCCCCGGGACAGCCTAAGAGGGTTAGATGATACGGGGCAGTTCTTC; CDR3 protein: CAISPRDSLRGLDDTGQFF
J gene: TRBJ2-5; V gene: TRBV6-1; D gene: NA; clone size: NA; CDR3 DNA: TGTGCCAGCAGTACCACTAGCTTCTGGGAGACCCAGTACTTC; CDR3 protein: CASSTTSFWETQYF
J gene: TRBJ2-1; V gene: TRBV18; D gene: TRBD2; clone size: NA; CDR3 DNA: TGTGCCAGCTCACCACAAAGCGGGAGTTTGAATGAGCAGTTCTTC; CDR3 protein: CASSPQSGSLNEQFF
J gene: TRBJ1-5; V gene: TRBV5-6; D gene: TRBD1; clone size: NA; CDR3 DNA: TGTGCCAGCAGCTCAGACAGGGGTAGCAATCAGCCCCAGCATTTT; CDR3 protein: CASSSDRGSNQPQHF
J gene: TRBJ1-5; V gene: TRBV10-3; D gene: NA; clone size: few; CDR3 DNA: TGTGCCATCAGTGAGGGCAGGGGCGATCAGCCCCAGCATTTT; CDR3 protein: CAISEGRGDQPQHF
J gene: TRBJ2-1; V gene: TRBV27; D gene: TRBD2; clone size: NA; CDR3 DNA: TGTGCCAGCAGTTTATCGAGAATAGCGGGAGATGAGCAGTTCTTC; CDR3 protein: CASSLSRIAGDEQFF
J gene: TRBJ1-4; V gene: TRBV18; D gene: NA; clone size: NA; CDR3 DNA: TGTGCCAGCTCACCACCTCCAGGGACTAATGAAAAACTGTTTTTT; CDR3 protein: CASSPPPGTNEKLFF
J gene: TRBJ2-1; V gene: TRBV11-2; D gene: TRBD2; clone size: NA; CDR3 DNA: TGTGCCAGCAGCTTAGTCCGACTAGCGGTGTACAATGAGCAGTTCTTC; CDR3 protein: CASSLVRLAVYNEQFF
J gene: TRBJ2-6; V gene: TRBV30; D gene: NA; clone size: NA; CDR3 DNA: TGTGCCTGGAGTCCCCTTGGGAGCTCTGGGGCCAACGTCCTGACTTTC; CDR3 protein: CAWSPLGSSGANVLTF
J gene: TRBJ1-1; V gene: TRBV11-2; D gene: TRBD1; clone size: once; CDR3 DNA: TGTGCCAGCAGCTTAGGGGACAGGGGGCCCTTGGAAGCTTTCTTT; CDR3 protein: CASSLGDRGPLEAFF
J gene: TRBJ1-1; V gene: TRBV29-1; D gene: TRBD1; clone size: NA; CDR3 DNA: TGCAGCGTTAAATCGATGAAAGACAGGGGGCCTATCAGGAACACTGAAGCTTTCTTT; CDR3 protein: CSVKSMKDRGPIRNTEAFF
J gene: TRBJ1-6; V gene: TRBV12-5; D gene: NA; clone size: once; CDR3 DNA: TGTGCTAGCGGTATTCCTGCGGGGCAAACCTTTAATTCACCCCTCCACTTT; CDR3 protein: CASGIPAGQTFNSPLHF
J gene: TRBJ2-3; V gene: TRBV5-1; D gene: NA; clone size: NA; CDR3 DNA: TGCGCCAGCAGCTCGAGACAGGGACTGACAACATCATTAGATACGCAGTATTTT; CDR3 protein: CASSSRQGLTTSLDTQYF
J gene: TRBJ1-2; V gene: TRBV7-9; D gene: TRBD1; clone size: NA; CDR3 DNA: TGTGCCAGCAGCCCCGGATCAGGGGGCGCTTATGGCTACACCTTC; CDR3 protein: CASSPGSGGAYGYTF
J gene: TRBJ2-1; V gene: TRBV6-1; D gene: NA; clone size: NA; CDR3 DNA: TGTGCCAGCGGGCAATATGAGCAGTTCTTC; CDR3 protein: CASGQYEQFF
J gene: TRBJ1-5; V gene: TRBV19; D gene: TRBD1; clone size: NA; CDR3 DNA: TGTGCCAGTACACGGGACAGGGATCAGCCCCAGCATTTT; CDR3 protein: CASTRDRDQPQHF
J gene: TRBJ1-5; V gene: TRBV6-5; D gene: NA; clone size: NA; CDR3 DNA: TGTGCCAGCAGCCGGTATAGCAATCAGCCCCAGCATTTT; CDR3 protein: CASSRYSNQPQHF
J gene: TRBJ1-2; V gene: TRBV6-5; D gene: NA; clone size: NA; CDR3 DNA: TGTGCCAGCAGTTACCTGGACAGAAACTATGGCTACACCTTC; CDR3 protein: CASSYLDRNYGYTF
J gene: TRBJ2-5; V gene: TRBV5-4; D gene: TRBD2; clone size: NA; CDR3 DNA: TGTGCCAGCAGGAACCTAGCGGGGGGTGGGGAGACCCAGTACTTC; CDR3 protein: CASRNLAGGGETQYF
J gene: TRBJ2-5; V gene: TRBV19; D gene: TRBD1; clone size: NA; CDR3 DNA: TGTGCCAGTAGTGTTGGGACAGGGAGCCAAGAGACCCAGTACTTC; CDR3 protein: CASSVGTGSQETQYF
J gene: TRBJ1-5; V gene: TRBV19; D gene: TRBD1; clone size: NA; CDR3 DNA: TGTGCCAGTCGGGACAGTTACGATTATAGCAATCAGCCCCAGCATTTT; CDR3 protein: CASRDSYDYSNQPQHF
J gene: TRBJ2-7; V gene: TRBV11-3; D gene: NA; clone size: few; CDR3 DNA: TGTGCCAGCAGCTCCGGGGGATACGAGCAGTACTTC; CDR3 protein: CASSSGGYEQYF
J gene: TRBJ2-1; V gene: TRBV2; D gene: TRBD1; clone size: NA; CDR3 DNA: TGTGCCAGCAACCCGGGACAGGATTACAATGAGCAGTTCTTC; CDR3 protein: CASNPGQDYNEQFF
J gene: TRBJ2-7; V gene: TRBV29-1; D gene: NA; clone size: NA; CDR3 DNA: TGCAGCGCGCTGGCTTCCTACGAGCAGTACTTC; CDR3 protein: CSALASYEQYF
J gene: TRBJ2-3; V gene: TRBV18; D gene: NA; clone size: NA; CDR3 DNA: TGTGCCACCACAAGGGGCAGTACAGATACGCAGTATTTT; CDR3 protein: CATTRGSTDTQYF